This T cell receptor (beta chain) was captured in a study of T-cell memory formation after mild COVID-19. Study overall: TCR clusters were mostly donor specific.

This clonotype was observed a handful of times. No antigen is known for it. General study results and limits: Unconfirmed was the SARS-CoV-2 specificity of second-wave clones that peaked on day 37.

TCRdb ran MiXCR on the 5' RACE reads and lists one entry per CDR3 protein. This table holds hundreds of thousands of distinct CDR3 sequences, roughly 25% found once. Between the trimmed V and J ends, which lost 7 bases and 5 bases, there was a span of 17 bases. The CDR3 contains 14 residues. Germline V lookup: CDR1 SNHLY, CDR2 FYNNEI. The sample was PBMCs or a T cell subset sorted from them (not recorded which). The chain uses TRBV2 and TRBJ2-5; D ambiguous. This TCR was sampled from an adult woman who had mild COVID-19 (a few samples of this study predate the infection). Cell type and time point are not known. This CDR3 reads CASKPGPLGETQYF. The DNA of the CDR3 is TGTGCCAGCAAACCTGGACCCCTGGGGGAGACCCAGTACTTC.